This T cell receptor beta chain stems from a study of CD8+ T cells in alopecia areata. Treatment of the sample: oral pan-JAK inhibitor, 5-10 mg twice daily. Germline loops: CDR1 MGHDK, CDR2 SYGVNS. The V gene lost 1 base and the J gene lost 5 bases, with 14 bases spanning the gap. This CDR3 has 15 amino acids. Extracted from the samples, RNA was reverse transcribed into cDNA to serve as the sequencing template. Repertoires were generated with immunoSEQ multiplex PCR, while TCRdb's copy carries only in-frame clones and drops some. The table lists about 120,000 clones, 56% of them singletons. V is TRBV25-1 and J is TRBJ2-5; D ambiguous. The TCR comes from a human donor with alopecia areata. The specimen was CD4+ T cells sorted from blood, collected at week 24, from a patient treated with tofacitinib. In nucleotides, the CDR3 is TGTGCCAGCAGTGAATCGGGCAGCCTTAGGGAGACCCAGTACTTC. This sequence encodes CASSESGSLRETQYF.